One sample yielded the 20 T cell receptor beta chains listed below, sequenced in a study of blood T cells in healthy people across ages. The authors ran a second PCR of 7 to 11 cycles using a sample-barcoded 5' primer and a J-beta primer mix. Each CDR3 protein is one row after TCRdb ran MiXCR on the 5' RACE reads. The data hold about 800,000 distinct CDR3 sequences, with approximately 25% observed a single time. This same sample was also part of a study on T cells of mothers and their children.

The sample comprised blood. The receptors come from a boy younger than 18 in good health.

This clonotype was seen a few times. The germline gene is not matched at one end of the junction; a read error may be the cause. The chain couples TRBV5-1 to TRBJ1-4; D gene ambiguous. In germline, CDR1 is SGHRS, CDR2 YFSETQ. The CDR3 extends over 14 amino acids. CDR3 sequence reads: CASGFKAMGEKLFF. The CDR3 DNA is TGCGCCAGCGGCTTTAAGGCGATGGGGGAAAAACTGTTTTTT.

A few counts support this clonotype. The V call is TRBV4-3, the J call TRBJ2-5, with TRBD1 matching 7 bases. J lost 5 bases, V lost 1 base, and 1 base had no gene match. The CDR3 consists of 13 residues. Germline V gives CDR1 LGHNA, CDR2 YSLEER. CDR3 in DNA: TGCGCCAGCAGCCAAGCCAGGGGGGAGACCCAGTACTTC. Translating gives CASSQARGETQYF.

This clonotype was counted only a few times. The chain joins TRBV28 to TRBJ2-7, with TRBD2 identical over 11 bases. Germline V gene data show CDR1 as MDHEN and CDR2 as SYDVKM. The CDR3 length is 16 residues. V trimming: 5 bases; J trimming: 1 base; junction bases outside the gene matches: 7. In nucleotides, the CDR3 is TGTGCCAGCAGTACTCTCGGGACTAGCGGTTCCTACGAGCAGTACTTC. This translates into CASSTLGTSGSYEQYF.

The J gene is TRBJ1-4, the V gene TRBV15; D unclear. Germline V lookup: CDR1 LNHNV, CDR2 YYDKDF (reference sequence). The CDR3 sequence is 15 residues long. V lost 2 bases and J 8 bases, leaving 15 bases between the germline ends. The CDR3 region has the DNA TGTGCCACCAGCAGATCCTTGGCTAGTGGAGAAAAACTGTTTTTT. Residues: CATSRSLASGEKLFF. Full variable domain (missing parts from reference TRBV15 and TRBJ1-4): DAMVIQNPRYQVTQFGKPVTLSCSQTLNHNVMYWYQQKSSQAPKLLFHYYDKDFNNEADTPDNFQSRRPNTSFCFLDIRSPGLGDTAMYLCATSRSLASGEKLFFGSGTQLSVL.

This rearrangement joins TRBV15 to TRBJ2-7; TRBD1 or TRBD2 may be the D gene (5 bases each). CDR3 length equals 13 residues. The ends were cut back, 1 base at V and 6 bases at J, with 10 bases in the middle. CDR1 and CDR2 (germline): LNHNV, YYDKDF (reference sequence). The CDR3 reads CATSRVRGREQYF. The CDR3 nucleotides are TGTGCCACCAGCAGAGTACGGGGCCGCGAGCAGTACTTC.

This clonotype was seen a few times. A junction boundary mismatches the germline segment, possibly from a read error. This chain connects TRBV20-1 to TRBJ1-5, with D possibly TRBD1 on 6 matching bases. The germline V gene encodes CDR1 DFQATT and CDR2 SNEGSKA (reference sequence). The CDR3 length is 15 residues. CDR3 nucleotides: TGCAGTGGGGCGGAAGGGACACTTAGCAATCAGCCCCTGCATTTT. This codes for CSGAEGTLSNQPLHF.

DNA for the CDR3: TGTGCCAGCAGTTTTTGGGGGGACAGCTTTTCCTACGAGCAGTACTTC. It specifies CASSFWGDSFSYEQYF. The chain is built from TRBV6-6 and TRBJ2-5, with D maybe TRBD1 (7 bases). The DNA end lines up better with TRBJ2-7; the J call may be wrong. The V gene's germline CDR1 is MNHNY and CDR2 SVGAGI (reference sequence). This CDR3 is built from 16 residues.

V usage is TRBV27 and J usage is TRBJ2-2; D ambiguous. The CDR3 covers 14 residues. V was clipped by 0 bases and J by 3 bases, with 5 bases between them. From germline, CDR1 is MNHEY and CDR2 SMNVEV (reference sequence). CDR3 in amino acids: CASSLSVYTGELFF. The CDR3 coding sequence is TGTGCCAGCAGTTTATCGGTCTACACCGGGGAGCTGTTTTTT.

This clonotype was counted between two and nine times. The chain employs TRBV12-3 or TRBV12-4 and TRBJ2-3; 8 bases line up with TRBD2. This CDR3 has 14 residues. V gave up 6 bases and J gave up 2 bases; unmatched junction bases: 4. CDR3 loop: CASSRSGNTDTQYF. CDR3 DNA sequence: TGTGCCAGCAGCCGTAGCGGGAACACAGATACGCAGTATTTT.

The J gene is TRBJ2-3, the V gene TRBV29-1; D gene unclear. The CDR3 is 13 residues long. Trimming stripped 0 bases from V and 2 bases from J, with 6 bases between. Germline V gene data show CDR1 as SQVTM and CDR2 as ANQGSEA. The CDR3 nucleotides read TGCAGCGTTGAAGATTGGGACACAGATACGCAGTATTTT. Protein product: CSVEDWDTDTQYF.

This clonotype was detected only a few times. V gene TRBV20-1 combines with J gene TRBJ2-5, with 14 bases fitting TRBD2. The DNA end is more similar to TRBJ2-1, so the J call may be wrong. There are 16 residues in the CDR3. Per germline, CDR1 DFQATT and CDR2 SNEGSKA (reference sequence). The CDR3 reads CSAILTGTSGSSEQFF. The DNA for the CDR3 is TGCAGTGCTATCCTTACCGGGACTAGCGGGAGTAGTGAGCAGTTCTTC.

This clonotype occurred many times. The chain carries TRBV20-1 and TRBJ1-2; D possibly corresponds to TRBD1 (5 bases). Germline V lookup: CDR1 DFQATT, CDR2 SNEGSKA (reference sequence). The CDR3 covers 17 residues. V shed 0 bases and J shed 4 bases, with 21 bases lying between them. This CDR3 reads CSARDGRGGLNSYGYTF. CDR3 nucleotide sequence: TGCAGTGCTAGAGATGGGAGGGGAGGGTTGAACAGCTATGGCTACACCTTC.

This clonotype was seen only a few times. The junction shows a germline mismatch at one end, possibly a read error. The gene calls are TRBV5-1 and TRBJ2-5; D is perhaps TRBD1 (6 bases). Near its end, the DNA agrees better with TRBJ2-1, so the J call may be wrong. Per germline, CDR1 SGHRS and CDR2 YFSETQ. The CDR3 runs to 14 residues. CDR3 sequence reads: CASRERQGYNAQFF. The DNA for the CDR3 is TGCGCCAGCAGGGAGCGCCAGGGGTACAATGCGCAGTTCTTC.

This clonotype showed up many times. The chain has TRBV28 and TRBJ2-5, with D tentatively TRBD1 or TRBD2 (5 bases each). This CDR3 is 14 amino acids long. Trimming removed 7 bases from V and 5 bases from J, with 17 bases in between. Germline V gene lookup returns CDR1 MDHEN and CDR2 SYDVKM. CDR3 nucleotide sequence: TGTGCCAGCACCCTGGGTGGGGGTCCCGAGACCCAGTACTTC. Amino acid sequence: CASTLGGGPETQYF. The whole variable domain, filled in from reference TRBV28 and TRBJ2-5, reads DVKVTQSSRYLVKRTGEKVFLECVQDMDHENMFWYRQDPGLGLRLIYFSYDVKMKEKGDIPEGYSVSREKKERFSLILESASTNQTSMYLCASTLGGGPETQYFGPGTRLLVL.

The chain employs TRBV5-1 and TRBJ2-5; 15 bases match TRBD2. CDR3 length equals 17 residues. Germline V CDR1 and CDR2: SGHRS, YFSETQ. The V gene end was trimmed by 4 bases and the J gene end by 5 bases; junction bases not matched to a gene: 9. DNA for the CDR3: TGCGCCAGCAGCACCGGGACTAGCGGGAGGTGGAAGGAGACCCAGTACTTC. The encoded protein is CASSTGTSGRWKETQYF. The full variable domain, with the rest looked up from reference TRBV5-1 and TRBJ2-5, is KAGVTQTPRYLIKTRGQQVTLSCSPISGHRSVSWYQQTPGQGLQFLFEYFSETQRNKGNFPGRFSGRQFSNSRSEMNVSTLELGDSALYLCASSTGTSGRWKETQYFGPGTRLLVL.

This clonotype has only a few counts. This chain uses TRBV21-1 with TRBJ2-5. TRBV21-1 corresponds to a pseudogene. The CDR3 loop spans 10 amino acids. The CDR3 DNA sequence: TGTGCCAGCGACCGGGAGACCCAGTACTTC. This sequence encodes CASDRETQYF.

The CDR3 loop reads CASSQERTGGTDTQYF. In DNA, the CDR3 is TGCGCCAGCAGCCAAGAGCGGACAGGGGGGACAGATACGCAGTATTTT. The gene calls are TRBV4-3 and TRBJ2-3; 10 bases fit TRBD1. This CDR3 comprises 16 residues. V lost 0 bases to trimming and J lost 3 bases; unmatched junction nucleotides: 3. Germline lookup yields CDR1 LGHNA and CDR2 YSLEER.

This chain connects TRBV7-2 to TRBJ1-4, with 7 bases aligning to TRBD1. CDR3 length equals 18 residues. With V trimmed by 5 bases and J by 3 bases, 15 bases remained unmatched. Germline CDR1 SGHTA, CDR2 FQGNSA. The CDR3 loop reads CASSPDHDRVTANEKLFF. The CDR3 DNA follows: TGTGCCAGCAGCCCAGACCACGACAGGGTTACAGCTAATGAAAAACTGTTTTTT.

The chain employs TRBV11-2 and TRBJ1-2, with D possibly matching TRBD1 (5 bases). This CDR3 has 12 residues. V was cut by 5 bases and J by 7 bases, with 11 bases left in between. In germline, CDR1 is SGHAT, CDR2 FQNNGV. CDR3 sequence: CASSRGAVGYTF. The CDR3 nucleotides are TGTGCCAGCAGCAGAGGGGCTGTTGGCTACACCTTC.

The V and J genes are TRBV6-5 and TRBJ1-2; D uncertain. Germline assignment: CDR1 MNHEY and CDR2 SVGAGI. The CDR3 has 17 amino acids. Trimming shortened V by 4 bases and J by 8 bases, and 26 bases separated the two germline ends. CDR3 in DNA: TGTGCCAGCAGTTCGACCGGCGGATCATCCAACGTCTGGGGCTACACCTTC. This translates into CASSSTGGSSNVWGYTF.